This is a list of T cell receptor beta chains from one sample in a study of blood T cell repertoires in COVID-19. The assay was immunoSEQ multiplex PCR, and TCRdb's table has in-frame clones only and misses some. The table has over 140,000 clones, 77% seen once. The sample taken for sequencing was peripheral blood. These receptors all come from a woman in her forties or fifties with active or convalescent COVID-19. The CDR3 runs from the conserved cysteine through the conserved F or W. The order of the fields is V gene, J gene, clone size, D gene, CDR3 DNA, CDR3 protein. A D gene is named only where the DNA matches it firmly. The listing skips clone size in some rows; elsewhere it reads once, few, many or a size class.

TRBV20-1	TRBJ2-5	.	.	TGCAGTGCTATTACTACGGAGACCCAGTACTTC	CSAITTETQYF
TRBV7-3	TRBJ2-1	.	TRBD2	TGTGCCAGCAGCTTTAGCGGGAGTGGAAATGAGCAGTTCTTC	CASSFSGSGNEQFF
TRBV5-1	TRBJ1-2	.	.	TGCGCCAGCAGTAGGACTGCTGATGGCTACACCTTC	CASSRTADGYTF
TRBV18	TRBJ2-7	.	TRBD2	TGTGCCAGCTCTTGGGACAGCGGGGGGTACGAGCAGTACTTC	CASSWDSGGYEQYF
TRBV4-3	TRBJ2-6	once	.	TGCGCCAGCAGCCAAGACCAACCGGGTAGCTCTGGGGCCAACGTCCTGACTTTC	CASSQDQPGSSGANVLTF
TRBV28	TRBJ1-1	.	.	TGTGCCAGCACTGCATGGACACCGAACACTGAAGCTTTCTTT	CASTAWTPNTEAFF
TRBV27	TRBJ2-1	.	.	TGTGCCAGCAGTTTCCCTAGAGGCGATGAGCAGTTCTTC	CASSFPRGDEQFF
TRBV18	TRBJ2-7	.	TRBD1	TGTGCCAGCTCACCCGGACAGGGGGCGCCCTACGAGCAGTACTTC	CASSPGQGAPYEQYF
TRBV28	TRBJ2-5	.	.	TGTGCCAGCAGTTTGGAGGGACGGGCCCAAGAGACCCAGTACTTC	CASSLEGRAQETQYF
TRBV7-2	TRBJ2-3	.	.	TGTGCCAGCAGTCAAAGTCTGACTACCCAAGATACGCAGTATTTT	CASSQSLTTQDTQYF
TRBV15	TRBJ1-3	few	.	TGTGCCACCAGTGGGGCCGACGGAAACACCATATATTTT	CATSGADGNTIYF
TRBV10-3	TRBJ1-4	.	.	TGTGCCATCAGGGGGCAGGGTGGTGAAAAACTGTTTTTT	CAIRGQGGEKLFF
TRBV3-1/TRBV3-2	TRBJ1-3	.	.	TGTGCCAGCAGCCCTACCAGGGTTACGGGAAACACCATATATTTT	CASSPTRVTGNTIYF
TRBV19	TRBJ1-2	.	TRBD1	TGTGCCAGTGGGGACAGGGCTAACTATGGCTACACCTTC	CASGDRANYGYTF
TRBV2	TRBJ2-7	.	.	TGTGCCAGCAGCTCACAGGGCGTAGGGTCCTACGAGCAGTACTTC	CASSSQGVGSYEQYF
TRBV7-9	TRBJ2-2	.	TRBD2	TGTGCCAGCTCCCTTCTCGGGGGGGACGCCGGGGAGCTGTTTTTT	CASSLLGGDAGELFF
TRBV29-1	TRBJ1-1	.	TRBD1	TGCAGCGTTGATATGGGACAGACGAACACTGAAGCTTTCTTT	CSVDMGQTNTEAFF
TRBV5-1	TRBJ1-1	.	.	TGCGCCAGCAGCTTGGGAGGGCGCACTGAAGCTTTCTTT	CASSLGGRTEAFF
TRBV28	TRBJ1-2	.	.	TGTGCCAGCATGTCGAGGAGAAGGTTTAATGGCTACACCTTC	CASMSRRRFNGYTF
TRBV30	TRBJ2-3	.	.	TGTGCCTGGAGTGTGGGGTGGTCAGGGGCAGATACGCAGTATTTT	CAWSVGWSGADTQYF
TRBV2	TRBJ1-1	.	.	TGTGCCAGCAGACAGCAGGGAACGAACACTGAAGCTTTCTTT	CASRQQGTNTEAFF
TRBV20-1	TRBJ2-3	.	TRBD2	TGCAGTGCTAGTCCTAGCGGGAGTATGGGAGATACGCAGTATTTT	CSASPSGSMGDTQYF
TRBV19	TRBJ1-2	few	.	TGTGCCAGTAATAATCAGGGCTCCTATGGCTACACCTTC	CASNNQGSYGYTF
TRBV13	TRBJ2-7	.	TRBD2	TGTGCCAGCAGCCCGGGACTAGCCTACGAGCAGTACTTC	CASSPGLAYEQYF
TRBV4-3	TRBJ1-1	.	TRBD1	TGCGCCAGCAGCCAAGAGAGGACAGGGTTTCGGAACACTGAAGCTTTCTTT	CASSQERTGFRNTEAFF
TRBV14	TRBJ1-1	.	.	TGTGCCAGCAGCCAAGGAGGTCGGAACACTGAAGCTTTCTTT	CASSQGGRNTEAFF
TRBV5-1	TRBJ2-1	.	.	TGCGCCAGCAGCCAGGTCCCCAGCGGAGACTACAATGAGCAGTTCTTC	CASSQVPSGDYNEQFF
TRBV6-6	TRBJ2-1	few	.	TGTGCCAGCAGTTATATCAATGAGCAGTTCTTC	CASSYINEQFF
TRBV7-8	TRBJ1-1	many	.	TGTGCCAGCCGTTCCGGGATCTTCATGAACACTGAAGCTTTCTTT	CASRSGIFMNTEAFF
TRBV4-3	TRBJ1-1	.	TRBD1	TGCGCCAGCAGCCAAGGGACAGGGGCTCGGATGAACACTGAAGCTTTCTTT	CASSQGTGARMNTEAFF
TRBV4-3	TRBJ2-2	.	.	TGCGCCAGCAGCCACCGACGCAGAGGCTCCGGGGAGCTGTTTTTT	CASSHRRRGSGELFF
TRBV6-1	TRBJ1-2	.	TRBD1	TGTGCCAGCAGTGAAGCGCTTCTGGGACAGGTTAACTATGGCTACACCTTC	CASSEALLGQVNYGYTF
TRBV28	TRBJ1-6	.	TRBD1	TGTGCCAGCGGGACAGACGGCTCCTATAATTCACCCCTCCACTTT	CASGTDGSYNSPLHF
TRBV6-5	TRBJ1-2	few	TRBD1	TGTGCCAGCAGTTCGGGACAGGGGGCGCTTGGCTACACCTTC	CASSSGQGALGYTF
TRBV9	TRBJ1-2	.	TRBD1	TGTGCCAGCAGCGCCCACCATAGCCCATCGACAGGGTACGGCTACACCTTC	CASSAHHSPSTGYGYTF
TRBV4-1	TRBJ2-1	.	TRBD2	TGCGCCAGCAGCCAAGATGCCGGGACTAGCGGGTCCAATGAGCAGTTCTTC	CASSQDAGTSGSNEQFF
TRBV6-5	TRBJ2-7	.	.	TGTGCCAGCAGCCCCCCCCGCGGGTCCTACGAGCAGTACTTC	CASSPPRGSYEQYF
TRBV7-9	TRBJ2-1	.	.	TGTGCCAGCAGTTTGGCAGGTTCCTACAATGAGCAGTTCTTC	CASSLAGSYNEQFF
TRBV11-3	TRBJ2-5	.	.	TGTGCCAGCAGCTCCCGGGCTAGCCTCCAAGAGACCCAGTACTTC	CASSSRASLQETQYF
TRBV6-4	TRBJ2-5	.	.	TGTGCCAGCGTATCAGGCCCCCACCAAGAGACCCAGTACTTC	CASVSGPHQETQYF
TRBV28	TRBJ2-3	.	.	TGTGCGACTACGACGGAACACAGCACAGATACGCAGTATTTT	CATTTEHSTDTQYF
TRBV10-3	TRBJ1-5	.	.	TGTGCCATCAGGGCGGGGAATGGCAATCAGCCCCAGCATTTT	CAIRAGNGNQPQHF
TRBV7-3	TRBJ2-7	.	TRBD2	TGTGCCAGCAGCTTTCGGGGGGGCCGGGACGAGCAGTACTTC	CASSFRGGRDEQYF
TRBV5-4	TRBJ2-7	.	TRBD1	TGTGCCAGCAGCTTGGGCGGCGGACAGGGAAAGGAGCAGTACTTC	CASSLGGGQGKEQYF
TRBV11-2	TRBJ1-2	.	TRBD1	TGTGCCAGCAGCTTGGAGGGGGCGAGGGGCTACACCTTC	CASSLEGARGYTF
TRBV19	TRBJ1-2	.	.	TGTGCCAGTAGTATTGGGGCCGGAACCTATGGCTACACCTTC	CASSIGAGTYGYTF